These 25 T cell receptor beta chains were all obtained from the same sample, sequenced in a study of blood T cell repertoires in COVID-19. The protocol was immunoSEQ multiplex PCR, while the TCRdb copy is restricted to in-frame clones and leaves out a portion. Of about 82,000 clones in the sample, about 86% were seen once. Sequencing used peripheral blood. Receptors were obtained from a woman aged 55-75 years with acute or convalescent COVID-19.

The chain employs TRBV30 and TRBJ2-7; 8 nucleotides match TRBD1. V was clipped by 2 bases and J by 3 bases; unmatched bases: 6. The CDR3 length is 14 residues. Germline V gene lookup returns CDR1 GTSNPN and CDR2 SVGIG (reference sequence). For the CDR3, the DNA is TGTGCCTGGAGTACCGGACAGGGTGGCTACGAGCAGTACTTC. As protein: CAWSTGQGGYEQYF.

The chain carries TRBV6-6 and TRBJ1-1; D uncertain. The CDR3 is made up of 13 amino acids. V lost 2 bases to trimming and J lost 7 bases, with 11 bases between them. Germline CDR1 reads MNHNY; CDR2 reads SVGAGI (reference sequence). CDR3 in amino acids: CASSYGGLGEAFF. In DNA form, the CDR3 reads TGTGCCAGCAGTTACGGAGGGTTAGGTGAAGCTTTCTTT.

The chain joins TRBV24-1 to TRBJ2-3; 12 positions agree with TRBD2. Trimming removed 4 bases from V and 1 base from J; junction bases left unmatched: 2. Per the germline V gene, CDR1 is KGHDR and CDR2 is SFDVKD. The CDR3 runs to 16 residues. CDR3 in DNA: TGTGCCACCAGTGAACTAGCGGGAGGCGGCACAGATACGCAGTATTTT. Its translation: CATSELAGGGTDTQYF.

The rearrangement joins TRBV21-1 to TRBJ1-2. TRBV21-1 is flagged as a pseudogene. This CDR3 spans 15 amino acids. This CDR3 is CASSARAGGIYGYTF. The CDR3 coding sequence is TGTGCCAGCAGCGCGCGGGCCGGGGGGATCTATGGCTACACCTTC.

The chain joins TRBV7-2 to TRBJ1-5; no definite D call. Trimming removed 5 bases at V and 2 bases at J, with 10 bases between. CDR3 length equals 14 residues. CDR1 is SGHTA and CDR2 is FQGNSA in the germline V gene. In DNA, the CDR3 is TGTGCCAGCAGCCCCCGAGGCGGCAATCAGCCCCAGCATTTT. This codes for CASSPRGGNQPQHF.

The CDR3 protein is CSVEDRSGQPQHF. The DNA of the CDR3 is TGCAGCGTTGAAGATCGATCGGGTCAGCCCCAGCATTTT. This chain uses TRBV29-1 with TRBJ1-5, with D unclear. V was cut by 0 bases and J by 6 bases, with 9 bases left in between. Germline lookup yields CDR1 SQVTM and CDR2 ANQGSEA. CDR3 length: 13 amino acids.

The chain joins TRBV25-1 to TRBJ1-1, with D possibly TRBD1 on 6 matching bases. CDR3 size: 15 residues. The germline gives CDR1 MGHDK, CDR2 SYGVNS. Trimming took off 2 bases at V and 1 base at J, with 11 bases between the two ends. For the CDR3, the DNA is TGTGCCAGCAGTGAAGCACAGGGAAAGAACACTGAAGCTTTCTTT. Protein sequence: CASSEAQGKNTEAFF.

This chain links TRBV11-3 with TRBJ1-1, with D unclear. Trimming left V 10 bases short and J 7 bases short, with 7 bases between. The CDR3 extends over 9 amino acids. Germline loops: CDR1 SGHNT, CDR2 YENEEA. In DNA, the CDR3 is TGTGCCACCGGAGGTGAAGCTTTCTTT. This sequence encodes CATGGEAFF. The whole variable domain, remainder taken from reference TRBV11-3 and TRBJ1-1, is EAGVVQSPRYKIIEKKQPVAFWCNPISGHNTLYWYLQNLGQGPELLIRYENEEAVDDSQLPKDRFSAERLKGVDSTLKIQPAELGDSAVYLCATGGEAFFGQGTRLTVV.

The chain recombines TRBV10-1 with TRBJ2-4; 8 nucleotides align to TRBD1. CDR1 and CDR2 from the germline V gene are WNHNN and SYGVQD (reference sequence). V lost 2 bases, J lost 2 bases, and 5 bases stayed unmatched. CDR3 length: 16 residues. CDR3 protein: CASSEGQGISKNIQYF. Here the CDR3 DNA reads TGCGCCAGCAGTGAGGGACAGGGCATATCCAAAAACATTCAGTACTTC.

This clone showed up just once. The chain links TRBV11-2 to TRBJ2-3, with D possibly TRBD2 on 6 matching bases. The V end lost 2 bases, the J end lost 0 bases, and 12 bases lay between the germline ends. CDR1 SGHAT and CDR2 FQNNGV come from the germline V gene. The CDR3 totals 16 residues. CDR3 loop: CASSLNSGVSTDTQYF. CDR3 in DNA: TGTGCCAGCAGCTTAAACTCGGGGGTGAGCACAGATACGCAGTATTTT.

This sequence joins TRBV15 and TRBJ1-4; no reliable D call. The CDR3 extends over 15 amino acids. V lost 0 bases and J lost 0, with 5 bases in between. Germline V gene lookup returns CDR1 LNHNV and CDR2 YYDKDF (reference sequence). This CDR3 is CATSREAATNEKLFF. DNA of the CDR3: TGTGCCACCAGCAGAGAGGCGGCAACTAATGAAAAACTGTTTTTT.

The V and J genes are TRBV7-6 and TRBJ1-2; 7 nucleotides match TRBD1. CDR1 is SGHVS, CDR2 FNYEAQ, per germline. The CDR3 spans 15 residues. V was pared by 2 bases and J by 4 bases, with 7 bases of the junction left unmatched. This chain's CDR3 is CASSLSPDRVYGYTF. Here the CDR3 DNA reads TGTGCCAGCAGCTTATCCCCCGACAGGGTCTATGGCTACACCTTC.

The genes are TRBV5-6 and TRBJ1-2; weak D call: TRBD1 (6 bases). The CDR3 has 13 amino acids. Germline V gene lookup returns CDR1 SGHDT and CDR2 YYEEEE. Between the trimmed V and J ends, which lost 1 base and 3 bases, there was a span of 7 bases. CDR3 sequence reads: CASSLRGYYGYTF. The DNA of the CDR3 is TGTGCCAGCAGCTTGAGGGGGTACTATGGCTACACCTTC.

This clone was picked up a small number of times. The chain joins TRBV7-6 to TRBJ1-1, with D possibly TRBD1 on 6 matching bases. The V gene lost 4 bases and the J gene lost 1 base, with 7 bases spanning the gap. Germline V lookup: CDR1 SGHVS, CDR2 FNYEAQ. The CDR3 totals 13 residues. The CDR3 is CASSSQGNTEAFF. The CDR3 nucleotides read TGTGCCAGCAGCTCACAGGGGAACACTGAAGCTTTCTTT.

The rearrangement uses TRBV10-3 and TRBJ2-5; 8 bases are shared with TRBD1. The CDR3 runs 14 residues. CDR1 ENHRY and CDR2 SYGVKD come from the germline V gene. Trimming took 2 bases from V and 7 from J; bases not matched to a gene: 6. CDR3 DNA: TGTGCCATCAGTGAGGGCGGACAGGGAGGGACCCAGTACTTC. Protein sequence: CAISEGGQGGTQYF.

The rearrangement links TRBV18 to TRBJ2-7; the D gene is possibly TRBD1 (6 bases). Trimming removed 4 bases from V and 1 base from J, with 17 bases in between. The CDR3 is made up of 16 amino acids. The V gene's germline CDR1 is KGHSH and CDR2 LQKENI. This CDR3 reads CASSLQGTAYSYEQYF. The CDR3 nucleotides read TGTGCCAGCTCACTTCAGGGGACGGCCTATTCCTACGAGCAGTACTTC.

J is TRBJ2-1 and V is TRBV7-2; TRBD2 agrees at 12 bases. The germline V gene has CDR1 SGHTA and CDR2 FQGNSA. The CDR3 is made up of 19 amino acids. Losses at the gene ends were 5 bases for V and 3 bases for J; bases not matched to a gene: 14. CDR3 DNA: TGTGCCAGCAGCCTTAGGGCGACTAGCGGGGGTTCAATCTACAATGAGCAGTTCTTC. Translating it yields CASSLRATSGGSIYNEQFF.

The chain combines TRBV6-5 with TRBJ1-5; possibly TRBD1 for D (6 bases). This CDR3 has 16 amino acids. V lost 0 bases, J lost 4 bases, and 13 bases lay in between. Germline values: CDR1 MNHEY, CDR2 SVGAGI. The DNA of the CDR3 is TGTGCCAGCAGTTACTCAGGCAGGGGCGGGAATCAGCCCCAGCATTTT. Its translation is CASSYSGRGGNQPQHF.

This CDR3 reads CASRPRTSGEGYEQYF. The CDR3 nucleotides read TGCGCCAGCAGACCTAGGACTAGCGGAGAGGGGTACGAGCAGTACTTC. The V gene is TRBV10-2, the J gene TRBJ2-7, with 10 bases identical to TRBD2. The junction had 12 bases not matched to a gene; V was cut back by 6 bases and J by 4 bases. Germline V gives CDR1 WSHSY, CDR2 SAAADI. The CDR3 runs to 16 residues.

The chain joins TRBV14 to TRBJ2-7; maybe TRBD2 (5 bases). Deletions cut 3 bases from V and 6 bases from J, with 12 bases between. The length of the CDR3 is 13 residues. From germline, CDR1 is SGHDN and CDR2 FVKESK. CDR3 sequence reads: CASSQVGRGEQYF. CDR3 DNA sequence: TGTGCCAGCAGCCAGGTGGGCCGGGGCGAGCAGTACTTC.

The chain combines TRBV7-3 with TRBJ2-2; the D gene is possibly TRBD1 (5 bases). The V end lost 6 bases, the J end lost 0 bases, and 8 bases lay between the germline ends. Germline V gene lookup returns CDR1 SGHTA and CDR2 FQGTGA. CDR3 size: 14 residues. The CDR3 sequence is CASRSGSNTGELFF. CDR3 DNA: TGTGCCAGCAGATCAGGGTCGAACACCGGGGAGCTGTTTTTT. Using reference TRBV7-3 and TRBJ2-2 for the parts outside the CDR3, the full variable domain is GAGVSQTPSNKVTEKGKYVELRCDPISGHTALYWYRQSLGQGPEFLIYFQGTGAADDSGLPNDRFFAVRPEGSVSTLKIQRTERGDSAVYLCASRSGSNTGELFFGEGSRLTVL.

This rearrangement joins TRBV7-2 to TRBJ2-7, with 14 bases that match TRBD2. After removal of 5 bases from V and 6 bases from J, the junction contained 6 bases not matched to a gene. Germline V gene data show CDR1 as SGHTA and CDR2 as FQGNSA. The CDR3 extends over 15 amino acids. The CDR3 sequence is CASSLTSGGALEQYF. CDR3 coding DNA: TGTGCCAGCAGCCTGACTAGCGGGGGGGCGCTCGAGCAGTACTTC.

This clone was detected only once. The CDR3 nucleotides are TGTGCCAGCAGTGAAGGGCAGGCCGGCAGGCCCCAGCATTTT. Its protein product is CASSEGQAGRPQHF. The V call is TRBV6-1, the J call TRBJ1-5; the D is unclear. V was clipped by 1 base and J by 9 bases, with 13 bases between them. The CDR3 totals 14 residues. Germline V gene data show CDR1 as MNHNS and CDR2 as SASEGT.

This chain uses TRBV6-2 or TRBV6-3 with TRBJ2-1, with 13 bases lining up with TRBD2. The CDR3 totals 15 residues. V lost 4 bases to trimming and J lost 5 bases; unmatched junction nucleotides: 2. The germline V gene encodes CDR1 MNHEY and CDR2 SVGEGT. The CDR3 sequence: CASSSGLAGNNEQFF. The DNA for the CDR3 is TGTGCCAGCAGTTCGGGACTAGCGGGAAACAATGAGCAGTTCTTC.

Only one count was recorded for this clone. This rearrangement joins TRBV10-1 to TRBJ1-1, with D unresolved. CDR1 and CDR2 (germline): WNHNN, SYGVQD (reference sequence). The CDR3 is made up of 12 amino acids. V was trimmed by 5 bases and J by 2 bases, leaving 6 bases between them. CDR3 DNA sequence: TGCGCCAGCAGTCTAGGAAACACTGAAGCTTTCTTT. It encodes CASSLGNTEAFF.